Sequencing of this TCR beta chain was carried out in a study of cytomegalovirus exposure and HLA in healthy donors. The repertoire was sequenced with immunoSEQ multiplex PCR; TCRdb's copy has only in-frame clones and lacks some. The sample lists under 250,000 clones, around nine tenths occurring once. Study-wide findings and caveats: High sensitivity and specificity were reportedly achieved when the classifier diagnosed cytomegalovirus status.

CDR3 length equals 13 residues. The ends were cut back, 2 bases at V and 4 bases at J, with 10 bases in the middle. CDR1 is SGHDT, CDR2 YYEEEE, per germline. About this clone itself: As yet, its antigen is unknown.

V is TRBV5-6 and J is TRBJ2-7; D unresolved. This receptor was taken from a man between 18 and 35 years old in good health and CMV-seronegative. The sequenced sample was PBMCs. The CDR3 reads CASSFGTEYEQYF. The DNA for the CDR3 is TGTGCCAGCAGCTTCGGAACGGAGTACGAGCAGTACTTC.